Sequencing of this T cell receptor beta chain was carried out in a study of T-cell memory formation after mild COVID-19. Background on the study: TCR clusters were mostly confined to one donor each. Study observations and caveats: Largely, contracting CD4+ clones fell within CM and EM, and contracting CD8+ clones within EMRA. Later expanders leaned toward CD4+, whereas clones contracting from day 15 to 85 were balanced CD4/CD8.

One entry per CDR3 protein, called by TCRdb with MiXCR from the 5' RACE reads. The sample gives more than 150,000 distinct CDR3 sequences, 11% of which show up once; less than 4% is in the top ten. Trimming took 8 bases from V and 0 from J; bases not matched to a gene: 2. This CDR3 contains 13 residues. CDR1 is ENHRY and CDR2 is SYGVKD in the germline V gene. With respect to this clonotype: Its specificity is unknown.

The sequenced sample was PBMCs or a T cell subset sorted from them (not recorded which). This receptor was obtained from a man aged 18 to 30 who had mild COVID-19 (a few samples of this study predate the infection). Cell type and time point are not known. This chain joins TRBV10-3 and TRBJ1-1; 8 positions match TRBD1. Here the CDR3 reads CAIADRVNTEAFF. The CDR3 DNA sequence: TGTGCCATCGCGGACAGGGTGAACACTGAAGCTTTCTTT.